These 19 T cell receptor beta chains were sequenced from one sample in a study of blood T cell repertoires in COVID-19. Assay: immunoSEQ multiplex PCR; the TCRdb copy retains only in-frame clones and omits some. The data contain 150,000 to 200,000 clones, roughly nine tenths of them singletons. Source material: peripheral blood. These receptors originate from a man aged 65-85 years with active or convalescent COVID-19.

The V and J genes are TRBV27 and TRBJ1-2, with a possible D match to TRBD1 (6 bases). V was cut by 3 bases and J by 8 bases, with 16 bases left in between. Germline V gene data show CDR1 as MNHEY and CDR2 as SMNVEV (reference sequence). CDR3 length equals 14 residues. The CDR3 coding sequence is TGTGCCAGCAGTTTCGCGGGGGGCGCAGAGGGCTACACCTTC. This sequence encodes CASSFAGGAEGYTF.

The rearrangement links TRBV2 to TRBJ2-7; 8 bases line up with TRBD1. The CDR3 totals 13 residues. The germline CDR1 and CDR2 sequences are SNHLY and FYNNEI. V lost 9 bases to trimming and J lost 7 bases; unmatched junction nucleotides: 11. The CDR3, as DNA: TGTGCCAGGTCGACAGGGGCTGTGGGTGAGCAGTACTTC. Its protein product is CARSTGAVGEQYF.

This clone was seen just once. This chain's CDR3 is CASSPRRGVGRNYGYTF. CDR3 coding DNA: TGTGCCAGTAGTCCCCGCAGGGGGGTTGGACGGAACTATGGCTACACCTTC. This rearrangement joins TRBV19 to TRBJ1-2, with 7 positions matching TRBD1. The CDR3 length is 17 residues. From germline, CDR1 is LNHDA and CDR2 SQIVND (reference sequence). J gave up 2 bases and V 5 bases, and 14 bases lay outside the gene matches.

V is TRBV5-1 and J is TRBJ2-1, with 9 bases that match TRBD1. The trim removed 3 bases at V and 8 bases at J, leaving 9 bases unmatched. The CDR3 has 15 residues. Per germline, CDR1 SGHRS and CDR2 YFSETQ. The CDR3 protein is CASSSTGGIMDEQFF. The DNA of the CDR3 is TGCGCCAGCAGCTCGACAGGGGGTATCATGGATGAGCAGTTCTTC. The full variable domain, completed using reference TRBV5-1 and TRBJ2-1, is KAGVTQTPRYLIKTRGQQVTLSCSPISGHRSVSWYQQTPGQGLQFLFEYFSETQRNKGNFPGRFSGRQFSNSRSEMNVSTLELGDSALYLCASSSTGGIMDEQFFGPGTRLTVL.

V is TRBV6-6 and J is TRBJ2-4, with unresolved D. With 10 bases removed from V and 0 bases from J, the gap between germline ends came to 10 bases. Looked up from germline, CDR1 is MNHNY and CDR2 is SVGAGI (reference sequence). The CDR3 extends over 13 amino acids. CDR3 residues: CATTFGAKNIQYF. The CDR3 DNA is TGTGCCACCACTTTTGGAGCCAAAAACATTCAGTACTTC.

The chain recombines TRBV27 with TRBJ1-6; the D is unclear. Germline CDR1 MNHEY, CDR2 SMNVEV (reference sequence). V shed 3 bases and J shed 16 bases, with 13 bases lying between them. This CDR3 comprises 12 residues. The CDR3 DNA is TGTGCCAGCAGTTTTTCAGGTTTGCTGCTCCACTTT. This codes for CASSFSGLLLHF.

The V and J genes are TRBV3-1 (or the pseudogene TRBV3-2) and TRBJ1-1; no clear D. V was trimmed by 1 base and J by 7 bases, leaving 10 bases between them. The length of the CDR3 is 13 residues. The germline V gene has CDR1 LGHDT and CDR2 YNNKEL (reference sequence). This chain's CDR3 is CASSQGARREAFF. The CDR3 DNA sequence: TGTGCCAGCAGCCAAGGGGCGCGTCGTGAAGCTTTCTTT.

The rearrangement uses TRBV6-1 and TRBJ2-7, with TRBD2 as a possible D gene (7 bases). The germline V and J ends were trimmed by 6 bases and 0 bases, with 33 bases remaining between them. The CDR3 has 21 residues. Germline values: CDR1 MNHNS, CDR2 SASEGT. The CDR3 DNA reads TGTGCCAGCAGGGAACTAACCCCAGGGGTGTCACTAGCGATCCCCTCCTACGAGCAGTACTTC. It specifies CASRELTPGVSLAIPSYEQYF.

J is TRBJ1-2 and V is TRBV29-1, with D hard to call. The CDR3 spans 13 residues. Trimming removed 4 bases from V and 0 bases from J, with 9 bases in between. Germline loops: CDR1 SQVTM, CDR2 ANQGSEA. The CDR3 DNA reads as TGCAGCGTTGTGGGCAGTCCTAACTATGGCTACACCTTC. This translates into CSVVGSPNYGYTF. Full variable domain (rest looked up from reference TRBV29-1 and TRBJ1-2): SAVISQKPSRDICQRGTSLTIQCQVDSQVTMMFWYRQQPGQSLTLIATANQGSEATYESGFVIDKFPISRPNLTFSTLTVSNMSPEDSSIYLCSVVGSPNYGYTFGSGTRLTVV.

CDR3 sequence: CASSLIREAFF. DNA for the CDR3: TGTGCCAGCAGCTTGATACGGGAAGCTTTCTTT. J is TRBJ1-1 and V is TRBV5-8; D uncertain. Germline V CDR1 and CDR2: SGHTS, YDEGEE. The germline V and J ends were trimmed by 1 base and 8 bases, with 6 bases remaining between them. This CDR3 has 11 amino acids. Full variable domain (outside the CDR3, taken from reference TRBV5-8 and TRBJ1-1): EAGVTQSPTHLIKTRGQQATLRCSPISGHTSVYWYQQALGLGLQFLLWYDEGEERNRGNFPPRFSGRQFPNYSSELNVNALELEDSALYLCASSLIREAFFGQGTRLTVV.

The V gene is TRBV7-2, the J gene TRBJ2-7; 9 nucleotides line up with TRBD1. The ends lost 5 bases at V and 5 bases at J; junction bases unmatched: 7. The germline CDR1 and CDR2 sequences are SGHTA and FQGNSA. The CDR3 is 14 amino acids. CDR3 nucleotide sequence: TGTGCCAGCAGCCGGGACAGGGTATCGGACGAGCAGTACTTC. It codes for CASSRDRVSDEQYF.

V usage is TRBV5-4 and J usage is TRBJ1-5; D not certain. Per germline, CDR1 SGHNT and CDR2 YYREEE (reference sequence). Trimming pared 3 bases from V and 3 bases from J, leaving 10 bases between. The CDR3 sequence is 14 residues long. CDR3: CASSSDLVNQPQHF. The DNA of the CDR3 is TGTGCCAGCAGCTCAGACTTGGTCAATCAGCCCCAGCATTTT.

The CDR3 DNA reads as TGTGCCAGTAGTATTCGTTCGGGGGGCTCAAATCAGCCCCAGCATTTT. Encoded protein: CASSIRSGGSNQPQHF. The chain recombines TRBV19 with TRBJ1-5; tentative D call: TRBD1 (6 bases). The V and J ends lost 3 bases and 4 bases respectively, with 16 bases between them. The CDR3 extends over 16 amino acids. Germline CDR1 and CDR2: LNHDA and SQIVND (reference sequence).

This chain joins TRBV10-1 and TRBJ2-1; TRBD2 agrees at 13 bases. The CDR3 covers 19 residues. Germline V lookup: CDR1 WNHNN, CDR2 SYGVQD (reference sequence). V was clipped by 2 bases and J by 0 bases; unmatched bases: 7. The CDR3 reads CASSEGLAGAPGSYNEQFF. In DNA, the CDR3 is TGCGCCAGCAGTGAGGGACTAGCGGGAGCCCCCGGCTCCTACAATGAGCAGTTCTTC.

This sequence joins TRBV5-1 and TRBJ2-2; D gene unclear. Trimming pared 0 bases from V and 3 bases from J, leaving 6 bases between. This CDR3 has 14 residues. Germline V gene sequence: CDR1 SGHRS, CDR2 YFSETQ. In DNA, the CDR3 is TGCGCCAGCAGCTTGGAATGGCACACCGGGGAGCTGTTTTTT. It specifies CASSLEWHTGELFF. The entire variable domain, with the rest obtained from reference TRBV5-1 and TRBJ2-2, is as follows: KAGVTQTPRYLIKTRGQQVTLSCSPISGHRSVSWYQQTPGQGLQFLFEYFSETQRNKGNFPGRFSGRQFSNSRSEMNVSTLELGDSALYLCASSLEWHTGELFFGEGSRLTVL.

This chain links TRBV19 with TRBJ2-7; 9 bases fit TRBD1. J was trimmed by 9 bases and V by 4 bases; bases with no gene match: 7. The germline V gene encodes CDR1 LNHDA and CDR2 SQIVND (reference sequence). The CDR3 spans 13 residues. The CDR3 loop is CASSTTGTGRQYF. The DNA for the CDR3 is TGTGCCAGTAGTACGACCGGGACAGGGCGGCAGTACTTC.

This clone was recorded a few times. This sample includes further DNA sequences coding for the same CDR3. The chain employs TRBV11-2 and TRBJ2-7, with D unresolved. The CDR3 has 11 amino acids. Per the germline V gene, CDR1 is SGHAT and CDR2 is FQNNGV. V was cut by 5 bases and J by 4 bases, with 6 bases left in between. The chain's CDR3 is CASSLLYEQYF. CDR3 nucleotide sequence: TGTGCCAGCAGCCTCCTGTACGAGCAGTACTTC.

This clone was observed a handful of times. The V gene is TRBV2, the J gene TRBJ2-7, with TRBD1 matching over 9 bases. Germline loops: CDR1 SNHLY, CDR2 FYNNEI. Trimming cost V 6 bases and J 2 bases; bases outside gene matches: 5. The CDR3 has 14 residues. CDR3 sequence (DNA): TGTGCCAGCAGGGAGGGACAGGGTCCCTACGAGCAGTACTTC. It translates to CASREGQGPYEQYF.

CDR3 region: CASKSSGGARYNEQFF. DNA for the CDR3: TGTGCCAGCAAATCCTCGGGGGGGGCGCGCTACAATGAGCAGTTCTTC. The rearrangement joins TRBV27 to TRBJ2-1, with TRBD2 identical over 8 bases. V dropped 7 bases and J dropped 3; count of bases not matched to a gene: 11. Germline CDR1 reads MNHEY; CDR2 reads SMNVEV (reference sequence). The CDR3 loop spans 16 amino acids.